The 19 T cell receptor beta chains reported below all come from one sample, sequenced in a study of T-cell reconstitution after alpha-beta-depleted transplantation in children. Their recognized antigens are unknown. A TCRbeta library incorporating unique molecular identifiers was prepared. TCRdb re-derived calls from the PCR reads in MiXCR, one entry per CDR3 protein. The sample holds around 270,000 distinct CDR3 sequences, less than 9.5% seen once. Study-wide points: T-cell counts and diversity were attributed mostly to newly produced T cells one year after transplant.

Source: peripheral blood, taken 360 days after TCRalphabeta/CD19-depleted stem cell transplant. Receptor source: a female patient under 10 years old who had a stem cell transplant for Fanconi anemia, so the T cells may come from the graft donor.

In its sample, this clonotype was seen many times. This chain uses TRBV6-5 with TRBJ2-1; D is unclear. The length of the CDR3 is 15 residues. Germline-derived CDR1 and CDR2 are MNHEY and SVGAGI. Trimming took 2 bases from V and 7 from J, leaving 15 bases between them. The CDR3 loop is CASSYGTFMVNEQFF. As DNA, the CDR3 is TGTGCCAGCAGTTACGGCACATTCATGGTGAATGAGCAGTTCTTC.

This clonotype has a handful of counts. This sequence joins TRBV4-3 and TRBJ2-7; D may correspond to TRBD1 or TRBD2 (5 bases each). In germline, CDR1 is LGHNA, CDR2 YSLEER. Trimming pared 0 bases from V and 2 bases from J, leaving 17 bases between. This CDR3 is built from 17 residues. The CDR3 region has the DNA TGCGCCAGCAGCCAAGATCGGCGAGGGGCCACCGCCTACGAGCAGTACTTC. Its translation: CASSQDRRGATAYEQYF.

This chain joins TRBV5-1 and TRBJ2-3, with 11 nucleotides matching TRBD2. This CDR3 spans 19 amino acids. Looked up from germline, CDR1 is SGHRS and CDR2 is YFSETQ. Trimming at V came to 1 base and at J to 6 bases, leaving 16 bases not matched to a gene. The CDR3, as DNA: TGCGCCAGCAGCTTGATAACGTCTGTTATAGCGGGGGGGCCGGATACGCAGTATTTT. Translated, it gives CASSLITSVIAGGPDTQYF.

This clonotype has a count of ten or more. This chain links TRBV12-5 with TRBJ2-1, with D uncertain. This CDR3 has 13 residues. Trimming pared 1 base from V and 2 bases from J, leaving 3 bases between. From germline, CDR1 is LGHNT and CDR2 FRNRAP. CDR3 nucleotide sequence: TGTGCTAGTGGTTTGGACCCCTACAATGAGCAGTTCTTC. Its translation is CASGLDPYNEQFF. The variable domain in full, with the rest retrieved from reference TRBV12-5 and TRBJ2-1, is DARVTQTPRHKVTEMGQEVTMRCQPILGHNTVFWYRQTMMQGLELLAYFRNRAPLDDSGMPKDRFSAEMPDATLATLKIQPSEPRDSAVYFCASGLDPYNEQFFGPGTRLTVL.

V and J are TRBV3-1 and TRBJ2-4, with D maybe TRBD1 (6 bases). The CDR3 is 14 amino acids. V dropped 0 bases and J dropped 7 bases, with 10 bases sitting between them. Germline loops: CDR1 LGHDT, CDR2 YNNKEL (reference sequence). CDR3 DNA sequence: TGTGCCAGCAGCCAAGATGTTACAGGGAACATTCAGTACTTC. Translation gives CASSQDVTGNIQYF.

This clonotype was seen ten or more times. For the CDR3, the DNA is TGTGCCACCAGCAAACCCCGGGACAGGGGTTCCGGGGAGCTGTTTTTT. Translated: CATSKPRDRGSGELFF. The J gene is TRBJ2-2, the V gene TRBV15; 10 bases line up with TRBD1. CDR1 and CDR2 from the germline V gene are LNHNV and YYDKDF (reference sequence). J gave up 6 bases and V 4 bases, and 8 bases lay outside the gene matches. CDR3 length equals 16 residues. The variable domain in full, with the rest retrieved from reference TRBV15 and TRBJ2-2, is DAMVIQNPRYQVTQFGKPVTLSCSQTLNHNVMYWYQQKSSQAPKLLFHYYDKDFNNEADTPDNFQSRRPNTSFCFLDIRSPGLGDTAMYLCATSKPRDRGSGELFFGEGSRLTVL.

Only a few counts were recorded for this clonotype. The rearrangement joins TRBV9 to TRBJ1-2, with a possible D match to TRBD1 (5 bases). Germline CDR1 reads SGDLS; CDR2 reads YYNGEE. The CDR3 sequence is 13 residues long. The V end lost 4 bases, the J end lost 5 bases, and 12 bases lay between the germline ends. CDR3 sequence: CASSLATDYGYTF. CDR3 bases: TGTGCCAGCAGCTTGGCGACAGATTATGGCTACACCTTC.

In its sample, this clonotype was seen a few times. This chain links TRBV5-6 with TRBJ1-1; a possible D gene is TRBD1 (5 bases). This CDR3 is 14 amino acids long. V was trimmed by 4 bases and J by 1 base, leaving 11 bases between them. Germline loops: CDR1 SGHDT, CDR2 YYEEEE. In nucleotides, the CDR3 is TGTGCCAGCAGCCCTCAGGGCCAGAACACTGAAGCTTTCTTT. Amino acid sequence: CASSPQGQNTEAFF.

This clonotype has ten or more counts. This rearrangement joins TRBV5-1 to TRBJ1-3, with TRBD1 matching 8 bases. The CDR3 totals 15 residues. J gave up 0 bases and V 4 bases, and 3 bases lay outside the gene matches. In germline, CDR1 is SGHRS, CDR2 YFSETQ. In DNA, the CDR3 is TGCGCCAGCAGCGGGACAGGAGACTCTGGAAACACCATATATTTT. Translated: CASSGTGDSGNTIYF.

This clonotype showed up many times. The chain joins TRBV4-2 to TRBJ1-3; TRBD1 might be the D (5 bases). Germline lookup yields CDR1 LGHNA and CDR2 YNFKEQ. The length of the CDR3 is 17 residues. V was trimmed by 2 bases and J by 0 bases, leaving 14 bases between them. As DNA, the CDR3 is TGTGCCAGCAGCCAATTTACAGGCGGATTCTCTGGAAACACCATATATTTT. Translated, it gives CASSQFTGGFSGNTIYF.

This clonotype was seen repeatedly, ten times or more. The chain employs TRBV29-1 and TRBJ1-1; D is perhaps TRBD1 (5 bases). Trimming cost V 4 bases and J 5 bases, with 14 bases left between them. There are 13 residues in the CDR3. Germline CDR1 and CDR2: SQVTM and ANQGSEA. The CDR3 DNA follows: TGCAGCGTTGCCAGACAGTGGAGGACTGAAGCTTTCTTT. It yields the protein CSVARQWRTEAFF. The complete variable domain, with remaining parts taken from reference TRBV29-1 and TRBJ1-1, reads SAVISQKPSRDICQRGTSLTIQCQVDSQVTMMFWYRQQPGQSLTLIATANQGSEATYESGFVIDKFPISRPNLTFSTLTVSNMSPEDSSIYLCSVARQWRTEAFFGQGTRLTVV.

This sequence joins TRBV24-1 and TRBJ1-1, with TRBD1 matching over 9 bases. V dropped 6 bases and J dropped 5; count of bases not matched to a gene: 9. The germline V gene has CDR1 KGHDR and CDR2 SFDVKD. The CDR3 runs 15 residues. CDR3 DNA sequence: TGTGCCACCAGTCCGGGACAGGGAAGGAGTACTGAAGCTTTCTTT. Its protein is CATSPGQGRSTEAFF.

This clonotype has a handful of counts. The chain combines TRBV12-3 or TRBV12-4 with TRBJ2-2, with 7 bases lining up with TRBD2. V gave up 4 bases and J gave up 4 bases; unmatched junction bases: 3. The length of the CDR3 is 14 residues. This CDR3 is CASSWGGGTGELFF. The CDR3 bases are TGTGCCAGCAGTTGGGGGGGGGGCACCGGGGAGCTGTTTTTT.

There are a few counts of this clonotype. The V and J genes are TRBV27 and TRBJ2-1; 11 bases align to TRBD2. Trimming at V came to 5 bases and at J to 7 bases, leaving 7 bases not matched to a gene. This CDR3 region has 15 residues. Germline CDR1 reads MNHEY; CDR2 reads SMNVEV (reference sequence). The DNA of the CDR3 is TGTGCCAGCAGTCCACTAGCGGGAGAGGGGAATGAGCAGTTCTTC. Protein sequence: CASSPLAGEGNEQFF.

This clonotype was observed a few times. This chain joins TRBV28 and TRBJ1-1; the D is unclear. The germline V gene encodes CDR1 MDHEN and CDR2 SYDVKM. With 5 bases removed from V and 3 bases from J, the gap between germline ends came to 4 bases. The CDR3 spans 11 residues. Here the CDR3 reads CASSKHTEAFF. As DNA, the CDR3 is TGTGCCAGCAGTAAGCACACTGAAGCTTTCTTT.

This clonotype was detected many times. The chain has TRBV27 and TRBJ2-7; a possible D gene is TRBD2 (6 bases). Per germline, CDR1 MNHEY and CDR2 SMNVEV (reference sequence). Trimming shortened V by 2 bases and J by 5 bases, and 10 bases separated the two germline ends. This CDR3 contains 13 residues. CDR3 DNA sequence: TGTGCCAGCAGTTTAGCGGGAACCCACGAGCAGTACTTC. Its protein product is CASSLAGTHEQYF.

In its sample, this clonotype was seen many times. The DNA of the CDR3 is TGTGCCAGTACTACCGGACCGAACACCGGGGAGCTGTTTTTT. This gives the protein CASTTGPNTGELFF. The chain has TRBV12-3 or TRBV12-4 and TRBJ2-2; no reliable D call. The CDR3 length is 14 residues. V was cut by 9 bases and J by 0 bases, with 11 bases left in between.

This clonotype has a handful of counts. The chain uses TRBV20-1 and TRBJ2-3, with D possibly matching TRBD2 (5 bases). The CDR3 contains 11 residues. Germline CDR1 and CDR2: DFQATT and SNEGSKA (reference sequence). V lost 6 bases to trimming and J lost 8 bases, with 12 bases between them. CDR3 region: CSASAGGTQYF. The CDR3 nucleotides read TGCAGTGCCAGCGCGGGTGGTACGCAGTATTTT.

V and J are TRBV5-6 and TRBJ2-5, with a possible D match to TRBD1 (8 bases). With 4 bases removed from V and 5 bases from J, the gap between germline ends came to 15 bases. The germline V gene has CDR1 SGHDT and CDR2 YYEEEE. The CDR3 spans 14 residues. The CDR3 DNA sequence: TGTGCCAGCAGCCTGACAGGGGAGGGGGAGACCCAGTACTTC. Translation: CASSLTGEGETQYF.